The clone carrying this T cell receptor beta chain was detected many times. Antigen specificity is unknown. The sample belongs to a study of identical twins. TCRdb reprocessed the 5' RACE reads with MiXCR, giving one entry per CDR3 protein. The repertoire holds hundreds of thousands of distinct CDR3 sequences, with 5.5% to 8% as singletons. Study-wide points: Excess sharing between twins was weaker in beta out-of-frame sequences. The abundant beta clonotypes from cord blood had fewer insertions, and memory repertoires had none of this. Twin-shared out-of-frame alpha sequences showed excess low generation probability.

The length of the CDR3 is 15 residues. Per germline, CDR1 SGHDT and CDR2 YYEEEE. Trimming removed 5 bases from V and 3 bases from J; junction bases left unmatched: 7. These sequences were also reported in another study, on yellow fever vaccine responses in identical twins.

What was sequenced was memory (CD45RO+) T cells sorted from blood. The receptor was isolated from a woman under 30 in good health. The chain carries TRBV5-6 and TRBJ1-1; 10 bases line up with TRBD1. The CDR3 spells CASRETGGEYTEAFF. In DNA, the CDR3 is TGTGCCAGCAGGGAGACAGGGGGCGAGTACACTGAAGCTTTCTTT.